This TCR beta chain was identified during a study of response to subunit inactivated influenza vaccine. Study-wide points: Only a handful of new T cells, the authors suggested, are recruited with each seasonal influenza vaccination.

Per the germline V gene, CDR1 is SGHDN and CDR2 is FVKESK. This CDR3 has 14 residues. Trimming left V 0 bases short and J 9 bases short, with 9 bases between. Regarding this clonotype: As yet, its antigen is unknown.

One entry per CDR3 protein, called by TCRdb with MiXCR from the RT-PCR reads. The sample holds hundreds of thousands of distinct CDR3 sequences, less than 10% seen once. The receptor's source is a man in his fifties or sixties who received an inactivated influenza vaccine. The material was PBMCs from blood, obtained 23 to 25 months after vaccination. The chain carries TRBV14 and TRBJ1-6; D call uncertain. The CDR3 here is CASSQDRAISPLHF. The CDR3 DNA sequence: TGTGCCAGCAGCCAAGATCGGGCGATTTCACCCCTCCACTTT.